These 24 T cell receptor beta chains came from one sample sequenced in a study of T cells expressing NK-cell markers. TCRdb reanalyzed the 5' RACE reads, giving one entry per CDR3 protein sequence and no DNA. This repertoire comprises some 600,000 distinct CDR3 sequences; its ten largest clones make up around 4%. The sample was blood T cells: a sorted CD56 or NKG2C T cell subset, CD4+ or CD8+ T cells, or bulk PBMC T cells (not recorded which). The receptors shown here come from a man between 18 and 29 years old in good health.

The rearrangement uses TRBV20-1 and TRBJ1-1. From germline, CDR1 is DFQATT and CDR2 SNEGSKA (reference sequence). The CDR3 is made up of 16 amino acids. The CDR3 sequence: CSATGQPGALNTEAFF.

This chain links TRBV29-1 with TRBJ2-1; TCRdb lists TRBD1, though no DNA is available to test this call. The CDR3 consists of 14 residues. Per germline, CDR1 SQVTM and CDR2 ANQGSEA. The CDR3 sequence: CSVWGTGLANEQFF.

CDR3 sequence: CARPYRGLVDNEQFF. The rearrangement links TRBV6-2 or TRBV6-3 to TRBJ2-1; the D call of TRBD1 rests on TCRdb alone, since no DNA is present to check it. Germline values: CDR1 MNHEY, CDR2 SVGEGT. The CDR3 is 15 residues long.

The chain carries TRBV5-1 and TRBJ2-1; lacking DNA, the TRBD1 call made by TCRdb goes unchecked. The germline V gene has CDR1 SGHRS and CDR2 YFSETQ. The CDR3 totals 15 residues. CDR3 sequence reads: CASTPEGAPYNEQFF.

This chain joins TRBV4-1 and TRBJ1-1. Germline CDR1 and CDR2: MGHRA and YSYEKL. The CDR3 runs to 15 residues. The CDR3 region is CASSQVLDMNTEAFF.

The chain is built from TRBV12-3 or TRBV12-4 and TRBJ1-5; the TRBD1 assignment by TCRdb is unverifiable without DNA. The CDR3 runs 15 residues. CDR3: CASRARVGGGQPQHF.

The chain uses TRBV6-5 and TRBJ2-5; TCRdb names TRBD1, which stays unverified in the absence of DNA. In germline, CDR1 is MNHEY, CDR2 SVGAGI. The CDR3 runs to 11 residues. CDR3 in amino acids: CASSSPGTLYF.

CDR3 sequence reads: CASSYESGTQPQHF. The chain is built from TRBV6-5 and TRBJ1-5; the D call from TCRdb, TRBD1, cannot be confirmed without DNA. The V gene's germline CDR1 is MNHEY and CDR2 SVGAGI. The length of the CDR3 is 14 residues.

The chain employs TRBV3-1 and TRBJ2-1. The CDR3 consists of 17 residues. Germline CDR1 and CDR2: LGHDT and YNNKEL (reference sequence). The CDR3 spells CASSRSRIIELYNEQFF.

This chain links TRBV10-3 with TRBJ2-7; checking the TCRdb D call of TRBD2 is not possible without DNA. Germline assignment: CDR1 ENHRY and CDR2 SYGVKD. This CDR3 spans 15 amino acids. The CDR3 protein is CAISERTSGHYEQYF.

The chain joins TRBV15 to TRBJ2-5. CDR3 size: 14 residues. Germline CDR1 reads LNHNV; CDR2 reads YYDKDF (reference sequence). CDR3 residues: CATSRDLAQETQYF.

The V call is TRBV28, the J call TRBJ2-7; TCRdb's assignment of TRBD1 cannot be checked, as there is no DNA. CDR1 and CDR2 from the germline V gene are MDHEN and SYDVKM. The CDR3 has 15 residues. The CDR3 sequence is CASRPTGGWNYEQYF.

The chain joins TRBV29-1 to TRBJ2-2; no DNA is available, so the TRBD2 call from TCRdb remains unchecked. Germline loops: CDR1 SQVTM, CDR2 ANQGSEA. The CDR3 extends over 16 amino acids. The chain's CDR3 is CSVDLPGLAGTGELFF.

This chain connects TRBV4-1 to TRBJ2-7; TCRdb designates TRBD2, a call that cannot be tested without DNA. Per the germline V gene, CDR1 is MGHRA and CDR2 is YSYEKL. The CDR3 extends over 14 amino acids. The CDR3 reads CASSQASSGYEQYF.

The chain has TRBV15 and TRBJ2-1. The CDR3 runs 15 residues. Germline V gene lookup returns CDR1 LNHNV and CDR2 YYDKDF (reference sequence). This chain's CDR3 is CATSATGSSYNEQFF.

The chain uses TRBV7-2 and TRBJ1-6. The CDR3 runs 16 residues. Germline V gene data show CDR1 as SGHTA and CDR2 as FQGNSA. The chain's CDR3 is CASSLGRQGGDSPLHF.

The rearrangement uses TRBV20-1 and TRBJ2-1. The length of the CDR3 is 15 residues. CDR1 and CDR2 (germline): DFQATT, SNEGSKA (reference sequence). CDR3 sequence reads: CSAKTSTRSYNEQFF.

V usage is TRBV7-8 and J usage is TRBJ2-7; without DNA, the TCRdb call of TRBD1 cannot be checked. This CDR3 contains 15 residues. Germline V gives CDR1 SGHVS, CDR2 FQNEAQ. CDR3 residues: CASSRPGTGGDEQYF.

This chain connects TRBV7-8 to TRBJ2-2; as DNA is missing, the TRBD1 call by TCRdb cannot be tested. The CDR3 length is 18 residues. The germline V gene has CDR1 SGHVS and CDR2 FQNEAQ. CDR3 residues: CASSPHEMSRANTGELFF.

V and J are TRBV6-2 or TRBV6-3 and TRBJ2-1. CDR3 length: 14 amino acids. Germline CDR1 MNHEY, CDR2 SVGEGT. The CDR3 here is CASRTGFPRNEQFF.

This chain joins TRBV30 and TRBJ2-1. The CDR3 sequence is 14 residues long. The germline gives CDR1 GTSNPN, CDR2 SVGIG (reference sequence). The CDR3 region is CAWSVRKQLNEQFF.

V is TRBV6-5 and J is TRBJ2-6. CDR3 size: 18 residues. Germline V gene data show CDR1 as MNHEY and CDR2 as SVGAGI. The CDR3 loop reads CASSLKNMISSGANVLTF.

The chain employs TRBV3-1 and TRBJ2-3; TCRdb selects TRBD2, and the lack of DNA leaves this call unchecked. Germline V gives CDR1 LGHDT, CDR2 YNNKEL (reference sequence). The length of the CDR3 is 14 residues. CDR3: CASSQERGGHTQYF.

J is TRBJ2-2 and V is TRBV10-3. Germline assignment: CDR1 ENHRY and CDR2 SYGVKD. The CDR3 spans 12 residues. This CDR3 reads CAISRTVGELFF.